The next 11 T cell receptor beta chains were all read from a single sample in a study of shared clonotypes between healthy human individuals. This table comes from immunoSEQ multiplex PCR, and its TCRdb copy is limited to in-frame clones, with some not included. The sample consists of around 980,000 clones, around 78% of them appearing once. Sequences were obtained from memory CD4+ T cells from PBMCs. Subset: CD45RA-negative fraction. The receptors shown here come from a man aged 18 to 35 in good health. Some clones in this sample may be carry-over from other donors' samples.

This chain joins TRBV29-1 and TRBJ2-3; 7 bases line up with TRBD2. This CDR3 has 15 amino acids. Germline CDR1 and CDR2: SQVTM and ANQGSEA. The V segment lost 6 bases and the J segment 1 base; nucleotides outside the gene matches: 10. The CDR3 nucleotides read TGCAGCGTGCGATTGGCTAGCGGACGCACAGATACGCAGTATTTT. Translating it yields CSVRLASGRTDTQYF.

The gene calls are TRBV5-1 and TRBJ1-1; 9 bases line up with TRBD1. Trimming at V came to 4 bases and at J to 11 bases, leaving 15 bases not matched to a gene. Looked up from germline, CDR1 is SGHRS and CDR2 is YFSETQ. CDR3 size: 15 residues. This CDR3 is CASSPQGAGLREAFF. DNA of the CDR3: TGCGCCAGCAGCCCACAGGGGGCAGGTTTAAGAGAGGCTTTCTTT.

This clone came up once. J is TRBJ1-1 and V is TRBV25-1; 7 nucleotides agree with TRBD1. The CDR3 totals 15 residues. CDR1 is MGHDK and CDR2 is SYGVNS in the germline V gene. V was pared by 3 bases and J by 5 bases, with 9 bases of the junction left unmatched. The CDR3 sequence: CASSDPRQGETEAFF. CDR3 coding DNA: TGTGCCAGCAGTGACCCCCGACAGGGCGAAACTGAAGCTTTCTTT.

The rearrangement joins TRBV5-1 to TRBJ2-3, with TRBD1 matching 10 bases. The CDR3 contains 16 residues. Germline CDR1 reads SGHRS; CDR2 reads YFSETQ. V shed 3 bases, J shed 3 bases, and the junction held 7 bases outside the gene matches. The CDR3 DNA sequence: TGCGCCAGCAGCTACGCCGGGACAGGGGTTACAGATACGCAGTATTTT. Its protein is CASSYAGTGVTDTQYF. Drawing the rest from reference TRBV5-1 and TRBJ2-3, the complete variable domain is KAGVTQTPRYLIKTRGQQVTLSCSPISGHRSVSWYQQTPGQGLQFLFEYFSETQRNKGNFPGRFSGRQFSNSRSEMNVSTLELGDSALYLCASSYAGTGVTDTQYFGPGTRLTVL.

The chain carries TRBV9 and TRBJ2-5, with D hard to call. In germline, CDR1 is SGDLS, CDR2 YYNGEE. This CDR3 has 13 amino acids. V was clipped by 2 bases and J by 2 bases, with 7 bases between them. CDR3 in amino acids: CASSVADQETQYF. Written as DNA, the CDR3 is TGTGCCAGCAGCGTTGCGGATCAAGAGACCCAGTACTTC.

This clone came up once. This chain connects TRBV27 to TRBJ1-5, with TRBD1 as a possible D gene (5 bases). This CDR3 region has 15 residues. The germline V gene encodes CDR1 MNHEY and CDR2 SMNVEV (reference sequence). The V end was cut by 3 bases, the J end by 3 bases, with 12 bases between. The CDR3 here is CASSFNGGFNQPQHF. The CDR3 region has the DNA TGTGCCAGCAGTTTCAACGGGGGTTTCAATCAGCCCCAGCATTTT.

The genes are TRBV11-3 and TRBJ2-3, with 13 bases aligning to TRBD2. V shed 5 bases and J 4 bases; nucleotides not matched to a gene: 6. Germline V gene data show CDR1 as SGHNT and CDR2 as YENEEA. The CDR3 runs 16 residues. The CDR3 loop reads CASSPGTSGKSDTQYF. CDR3 coding DNA: TGTGCCAGCAGCCCTGGGACTAGCGGGAAGTCAGATACGCAGTATTTT.

J is TRBJ2-7 and V is TRBV18; TRBD1 matches at 9 bases. From germline, CDR1 is KGHSH and CDR2 LQKENI. The trim removed 3 bases at V and 7 bases at J, leaving 10 bases unmatched. This CDR3 contains 15 residues. As DNA, the CDR3 is TGTGCCAGCTCACCGGTGGGGACAGGGCCGGGGGAGCAGTACTTC. This codes for CASSPVGTGPGEQYF. Full variable domain (rest looked up from reference TRBV18 and TRBJ2-7): NAGVMQNPRHLVRRRGQEARLRCSPMKGHSHVYWYRQLPEEGLKFMVYLQKENIIDESGMPKERFSAEFPKEGPSILRIQQVVRGDSAAYFCASSPVGTGPGEQYFGPGTRLTVT.

The chain recombines TRBV4-1 with TRBJ2-7, with 13 bases matching TRBD2. Germline V gives CDR1 MGHRA, CDR2 YSYEKL. With 4 bases clipped from V and 0 bases from J, the junction kept 9 bases outside the gene matches. This CDR3 contains 18 residues. The CDR3 region has the DNA TGCGCCAGCAGCCGCGGACTAGCGGGAGCACGGGTCTCCTACGAGCAGTACTTC. As protein: CASSRGLAGARVSYEQYF.

V and J are TRBV2 and TRBJ1-5; D possibly corresponds to TRBD1 (5 bases). The CDR3 has 14 amino acids. Germline V CDR1 and CDR2: SNHLY, FYNNEI. V gave up 2 bases and J gave up 4 bases, with 9 bases separating them. The CDR3, as DNA: TGTGCCAGCAGTGAACAGGGAAGGAATCAGCCCCAGCATTTT. Amino acids: CASSEQGRNQPQHF.

This clone has only a few counts. The chain carries TRBV18 and TRBJ2-7; a weak D match, TRBD2 (6 bases). CDR1 and CDR2 (germline): KGHSH, LQKENI. The CDR3 spans 15 residues. The germline V and J ends were trimmed by 3 bases and 4 bases, with 16 bases remaining between them. The CDR3 reads CASSPSGGRDYEQYF. For the CDR3, the DNA is TGTGCCAGCTCACCTTCAGGAGGGCGGGATTACGAGCAGTACTTC. Looking up the rest from reference TRBV18 and TRBJ2-7 gives the full variable domain: NAGVMQNPRHLVRRRGQEARLRCSPMKGHSHVYWYRQLPEEGLKFMVYLQKENIIDESGMPKERFSAEFPKEGPSILRIQQVVRGDSAAYFCASSPSGGRDYEQYFGPGTRLTVT.